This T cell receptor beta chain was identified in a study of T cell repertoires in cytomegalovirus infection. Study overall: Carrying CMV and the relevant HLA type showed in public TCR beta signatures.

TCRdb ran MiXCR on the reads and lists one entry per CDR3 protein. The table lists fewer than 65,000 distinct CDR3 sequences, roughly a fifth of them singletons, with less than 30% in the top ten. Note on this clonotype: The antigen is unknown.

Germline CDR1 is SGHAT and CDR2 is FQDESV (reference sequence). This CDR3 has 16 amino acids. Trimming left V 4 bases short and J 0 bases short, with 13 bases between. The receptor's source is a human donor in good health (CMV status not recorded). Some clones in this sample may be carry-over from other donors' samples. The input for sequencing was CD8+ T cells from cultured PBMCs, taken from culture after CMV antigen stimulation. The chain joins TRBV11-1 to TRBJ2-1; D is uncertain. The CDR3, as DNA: TGTGCCAGCAGCTCCACCGACACTGACTCCTACAATGAGCAGTTCTTC. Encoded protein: CASSSTDTDSYNEQFF.